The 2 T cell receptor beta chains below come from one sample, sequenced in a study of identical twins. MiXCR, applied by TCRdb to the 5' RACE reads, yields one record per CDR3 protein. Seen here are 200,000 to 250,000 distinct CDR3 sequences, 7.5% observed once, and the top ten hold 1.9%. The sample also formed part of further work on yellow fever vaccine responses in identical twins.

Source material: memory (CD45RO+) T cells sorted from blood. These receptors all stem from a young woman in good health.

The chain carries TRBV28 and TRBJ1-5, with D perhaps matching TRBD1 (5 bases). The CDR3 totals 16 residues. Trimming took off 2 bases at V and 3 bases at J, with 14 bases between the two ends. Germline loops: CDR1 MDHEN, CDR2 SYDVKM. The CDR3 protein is CASSLTPQAYNQPQHF. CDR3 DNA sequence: TGTGCCAGCAGTTTAACCCCACAGGCCTACAATCAGCCCCAGCATTTT. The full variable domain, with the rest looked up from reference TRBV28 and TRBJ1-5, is DVKVTQSSRYLVKRTGEKVFLECVQDMDHENMFWYRQDPGLGLRLIYFSYDVKMKEKGDIPEGYSVSREKKERFSLILESASTNQTSMYLCASSLTPQAYNQPQHFGDGTRLSIL.

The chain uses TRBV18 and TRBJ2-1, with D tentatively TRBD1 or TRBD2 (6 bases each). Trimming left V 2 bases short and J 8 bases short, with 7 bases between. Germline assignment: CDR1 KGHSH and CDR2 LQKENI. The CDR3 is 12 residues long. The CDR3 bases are TGTGCCAGCTCACCAAGGGGGGATGAGCAGTTCTTC. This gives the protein CASSPRGDEQFF.